This TCR beta chain was captured by sequencing in a study of T-cell memory formation after mild COVID-19. A 5'RACE reaction primed in the constant segment made cDNA libraries of TCR alpha and TCR beta, and these carried sample barcodes and UMIs. Using its own MiXCR run on the 5' RACE reads, TCRdb lists one record per CDR3 protein. The sample shows hundreds of thousands of distinct CDR3 sequences, 25% of them seen only once. The junction had 2 bases not matched to a gene; V was cut back by 4 bases and J by 1 base. The CDR3 covers 15 residues. Germline values: CDR1 MNHNS, CDR2 SASEGT. A few counts support this clonotype. What it binds is not known. Study results and caveats: Shrinking CD4+ clones resided mostly in CM and EM, and CD8+ ones in EMRA.

V gene TRBV6-1 combines with J gene TRBJ2-7; 12 bases fit TRBD2. The receptor was derived from an adult woman who had mild COVID-19 (a few samples of this study predate the infection). Cell type and time point are not known. Input material: PBMCs or a T cell subset sorted from them (not recorded which). The CDR3 DNA follows: TGTGCCAGCAGTGTAGGACTAGCGGGATCCTACGAGCAGTACTTC. Encoded protein: CASSVGLAGSYEQYF.